The entry below gives a single T cell receptor (beta chain) sequence along with its context. What it binds is unknown. A multiplex PCR was run with 60 Vbeta primers and 13 Jbeta primers. The protocol was immunoSEQ multiplex PCR, while the TCRdb copy is restricted to in-frame clones and leaves out a portion. The sample carries approximately 27,000 clones, almost 70% recorded once. The junction had 8 bases not matched to a gene; V was cut back by 7 bases and J by 6 bases. CDR3 length: 15 residues. Germline CDR1 is MNHNS and CDR2 is SASEGT. The record originates from a study of cytomegalovirus exposure and HLA in healthy donors. Study at large: An earlier analysis identified under 130 million unique TCR beta sequences in 150 million to 200 million T cells. The study's findings and limits: When analyzed later, a missense DCLRE1C variant was found to be linked to TCR beta V- and J-gene trimming. Overall, roughly 160 TCR beta chains were annotated as cytomegalovirus-associated. Rarity marked most TCR sequences, yet some public TCRs occurred in many donors.

Source material: PBMCs. This TCR was sampled from a woman between 45 and 65 years old in good health and CMV-seronegative. The V and J genes are TRBV6-1 and TRBJ2-1, with TRBD2 matching 11 bases. CDR3 amino acids: CASKPLAGAINEQFF. The DNA for the CDR3 is TGTGCCAGCAAACCACTAGCGGGGGCGATCAATGAGCAGTTCTTC.